This TCR beta chain was identified during a study of chemoradiotherapy in HPV16-positive cancers. Study-wide results and caveats: Functional assays defining HPV-specific T cells used only a couple of HPV16-positive patients. During treatment, candidate HPV-specific clones and E7-related motifs expanded in tumor.

This table comes from immunoSEQ multiplex PCR, and its TCRdb copy is limited to in-frame clones, with some not included. The table records about 1,300 clones, roughly 80% of them present only once. To note about this clone: Its antigen is unidentified.

Repeated repertoire sampling spanned the course of chemoradiotherapy. Germline V gene data show CDR1 as MRHNA and CDR2 as SNTAGT. The junction had 0 bases not matched to a gene; V was cut back by 3 bases and J by 0 bases. This CDR3 region has 14 residues. Specimen: tumor tissue, collected from a patient who underwent chemoradiotherapy. The V call is TRBV6-4, the J call TRBJ2-7; 9 bases map to TRBD1. The clonotype was recovered from a human donor with HPV-associated anogenital cancer. DNA for the CDR3: TGTGCCAGCAGTGAGGGACAGGGCTCCTACGAGCAGTACTTC. Protein product: CASSEGQGSYEQYF.